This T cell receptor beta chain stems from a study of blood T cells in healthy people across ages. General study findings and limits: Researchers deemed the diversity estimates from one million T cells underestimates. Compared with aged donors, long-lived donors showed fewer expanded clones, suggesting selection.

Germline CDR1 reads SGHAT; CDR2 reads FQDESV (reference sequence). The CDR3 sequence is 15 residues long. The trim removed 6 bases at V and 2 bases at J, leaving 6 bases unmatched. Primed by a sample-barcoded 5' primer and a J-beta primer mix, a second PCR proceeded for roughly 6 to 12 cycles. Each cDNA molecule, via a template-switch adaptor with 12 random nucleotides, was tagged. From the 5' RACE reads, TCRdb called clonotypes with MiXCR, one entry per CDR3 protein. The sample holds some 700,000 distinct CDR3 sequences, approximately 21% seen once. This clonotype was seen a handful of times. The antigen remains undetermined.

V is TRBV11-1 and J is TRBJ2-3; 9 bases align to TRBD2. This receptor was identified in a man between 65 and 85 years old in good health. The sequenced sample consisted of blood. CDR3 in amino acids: CASRGSSGNTDTQYF. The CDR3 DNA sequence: TGTGCCAGCAGAGGATCTAGCGGGAACACAGATACGCAGTATTTT.